The source of this T cell receptor (beta chain) is a study of blood T cell repertoires in COVID-19. Study-level information: Both acute and convalescent COVID-19 samples were obtained from the United States, Italy and Spain. T cells, B-cell-depleted T cells, or PBMCs supplied cDNA or gDNA.

Source study methods: Reference gene primer amplification yielded estimated nucleated cell counts. TCRdb's table, derived via immunoSEQ multiplex PCR, lists solely in-frame clones and lacks some. The V and J calls and clone size were taken over from that table, and D and trimming were inferred from the DNA. The top ten clones hold 3% of a sample with under 200,000 clones, around two thirds of them seen once. Germline V gene data show CDR1 as SGHNT and CDR2 as YYREEE (reference sequence). This CDR3 region has 15 residues. The V segment lost 7 bases and the J segment 2 bases; nucleotides outside the gene matches: 7. This clone was seen a handful of times.

The clonotype originates from a woman of 80 years or more with acute or convalescent COVID-19. Sequenced: peripheral blood. This chain uses TRBV5-4 with TRBJ2-5; 11 bases align to TRBD2. CDR3 DNA sequence: TGTGCCAGCGGGAAGGGACTAGCGGAGCAAGAGACCCAGTACTTC. Residues: CASGKGLAEQETQYF.